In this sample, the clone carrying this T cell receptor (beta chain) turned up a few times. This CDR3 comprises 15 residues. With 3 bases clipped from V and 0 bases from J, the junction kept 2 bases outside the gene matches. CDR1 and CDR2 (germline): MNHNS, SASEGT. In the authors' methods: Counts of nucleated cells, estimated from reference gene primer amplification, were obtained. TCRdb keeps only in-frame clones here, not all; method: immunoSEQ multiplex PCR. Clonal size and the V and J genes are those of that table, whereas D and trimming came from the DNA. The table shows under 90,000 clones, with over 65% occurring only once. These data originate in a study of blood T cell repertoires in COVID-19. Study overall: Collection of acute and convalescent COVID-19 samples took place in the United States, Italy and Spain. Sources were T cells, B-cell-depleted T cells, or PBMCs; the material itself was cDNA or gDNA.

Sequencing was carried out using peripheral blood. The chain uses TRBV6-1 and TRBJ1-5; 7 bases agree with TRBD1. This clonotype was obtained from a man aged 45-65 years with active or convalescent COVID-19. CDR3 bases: TGTGCCAGCAGTGAGGGGACAGTTAGCAATCAGCCCCAGCATTTT. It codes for CASSEGTVSNQPQHF.